This is a list of T cell receptor beta chains from one sample in a study of early T cells in non-severe SARS-CoV-2 infection. TCRdb reprocessed the 5' RACE reads via MiXCR and lists one record per CDR3 protein. This table has 45,000 to 50,000 distinct CDR3 sequences, 5.5% to 8% appearing once. This sample comprised whole blood, obtained at baseline. The receptors come from an adult who was a healthcare worker with PCR-confirmed SARS-CoV-2 infection or an uninfected control (not recorded which). Both conserved end residues are part of each CDR3. Fields, in order: V gene, D gene, clone size, CDR3 length, J gene, CDR3 DNA, CDR3 protein. A D gene is named only where the DNA matches it firmly. Clone size is given for some rows only: seen once, a few or many times, or a class if the clone is expanded.

TRBV5-6,-,many,12,TRBJ2-7,TGTGCCAGCAGCCGCCCCCCGAGCGAGCAGTACTTC,CASSRPPSEQYF
TRBV7-9,-,few,13,TRBJ2-7,TGTGCCAGCAGCCCCCGTTCTGGGCTAGAGCAGTACTTC,CASSPRSGLEQYF
TRBV12-3/TRBV12-4,-,few,15,TRBJ1-3,TGTGCCAGCACCAAGCGCTCTCACTCTGGAAACACCATATATTTT,CASTKRSHSGNTIYF
TRBV29-1,-,-,13,TRBJ2-3,TGCAGCGTCGGTGGTCCCAACACAGATACGCAGTATTTT,CSVGGPNTDTQYF
TRBV6-2/TRBV6-3,TRBD1,few,14,TRBJ2-7,TGTGCCAGCAGTTACTTAACAGGGGGCGCCGAGCAGTACTTC,CASSYLTGGAEQYF
TRBV2,TRBD2,many,15,TRBJ2-7,TGTGCCAGCAGTGAAATCGGCCTAGCGGGGGTCGAGCAGTACTTC,CASSEIGLAGVEQYF
TRBV7-2,TRBD2,many,15,TRBJ2-7,TGTGCCAGCTCACCCGGTGGAGCGGGGGACTACGAGCAGTACTTC,CASSPGGAGDYEQYF
TRBV5-6,-,-,18,TRBJ2-4,TGTGCCAGCAGCCCGCTTGGGGGCGCGGGGGCGGCCAAAAACATTCAGTACTTC,CASSPLGGAGAAKNIQYF
TRBV10-3,-,-,14,TRBJ2-3,TGTGCCATCAGTGATCTGGCTAGCACAGATACGCAGTATTTT,CAISDLASTDTQYF
TRBV5-1,TRBD1,-,14,TRBJ2-7,TGCGCCAGCAGCTTGGTGACAGGGATGGGCGAGCAGTACTTC,CASSLVTGMGEQYF
TRBV18,-,many,14,TRBJ2-7,TGTGCCAGCTCCTTCGGTCGCGGCTCGGAGGAGCAGTACTTC,CASSFGRGSEEQYF
TRBV7-9,-,many,14,TRBJ1-5,TGTGCCAGCAGCTTAGGAGACGCGGTTAAGCCCCAGCATTTT,CASSLGDAVKPQHF
TRBV2,-,-,13,TRBJ2-1,TGTGCCAGCATGGGGGGCAATTACAATGAGCAGTTCTTC,CASMGGNYNEQFF
TRBV12-3/TRBV12-4,-,-,16,TRBJ1-4,TGTGCCAGCAGTTCACGTTCGCTCGCGGGTGAGGAAAAACTGTTTTTT,CASSSRSLAGEEKLFF
TRBV20-1,-,many,15,TRBJ1-1,TGCAGTGCTACCCCCCCGAACAAAATGAACACTGAAGCTTTCTTT,CSATPPNKMNTEAFF
TRBV2,-,-,13,TRBJ2-1,TGTGCCAGTGCGGAGGGGCCCCGCTATGAGCAGTTCTTC,CASAEGPRYEQFF